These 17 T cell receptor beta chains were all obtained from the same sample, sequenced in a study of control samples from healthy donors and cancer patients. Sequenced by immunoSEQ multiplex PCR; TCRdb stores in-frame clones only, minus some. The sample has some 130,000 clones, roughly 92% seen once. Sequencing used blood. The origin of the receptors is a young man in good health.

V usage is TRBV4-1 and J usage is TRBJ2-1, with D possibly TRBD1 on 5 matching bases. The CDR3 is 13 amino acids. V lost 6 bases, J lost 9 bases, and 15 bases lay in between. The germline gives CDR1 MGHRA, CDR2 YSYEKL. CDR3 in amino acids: CASRRQGVSEQFF. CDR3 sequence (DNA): TGCGCCAGCAGGCGGCAGGGCGTAAGTGAGCAGTTCTTC.

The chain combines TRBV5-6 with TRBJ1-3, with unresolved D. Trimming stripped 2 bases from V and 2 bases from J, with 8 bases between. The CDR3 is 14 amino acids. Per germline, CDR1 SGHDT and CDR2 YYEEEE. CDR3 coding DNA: TGTGCCAGCAGCTTCGGCGCAGCTGGAAACACCATATATTTT. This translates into CASSFGAAGNTIYF.

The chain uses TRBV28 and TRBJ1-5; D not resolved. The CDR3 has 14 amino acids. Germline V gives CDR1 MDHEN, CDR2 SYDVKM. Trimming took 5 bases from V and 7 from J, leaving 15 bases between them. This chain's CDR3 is CASSPSTFRQPQHF. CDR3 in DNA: TGTGCCAGCAGTCCTTCCACGTTTCGACAGCCCCAGCATTTT.

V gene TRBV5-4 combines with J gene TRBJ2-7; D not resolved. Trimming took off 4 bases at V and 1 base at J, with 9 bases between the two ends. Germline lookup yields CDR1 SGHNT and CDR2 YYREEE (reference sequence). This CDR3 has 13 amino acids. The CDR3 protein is CASSRWGSYEQYF. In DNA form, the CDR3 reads TGTGCCAGCAGCCGATGGGGATCCTACGAGCAGTACTTC.

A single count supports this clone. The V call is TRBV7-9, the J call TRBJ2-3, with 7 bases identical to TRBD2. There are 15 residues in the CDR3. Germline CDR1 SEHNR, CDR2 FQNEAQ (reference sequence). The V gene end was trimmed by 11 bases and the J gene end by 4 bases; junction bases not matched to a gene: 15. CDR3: CAVSSAGELPDTQYF. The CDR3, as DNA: TGTGCCGTATCGTCTGCGGGGGAGTTGCCAGATACGCAGTATTTT.

CDR3 nucleotide sequence: TGTGCCAGCAGTGAATCTCCTCTCGGGAGTTTCTACGAGCAGTACTTC. Its protein is CASSESPLGSFYEQYF. The V and J genes are TRBV2 and TRBJ2-7; D may be TRBD2 (6 bases). Trimming left V 2 bases short and J 3 bases short, with 17 bases between. The CDR3 loop spans 16 amino acids. Per the germline V gene, CDR1 is SNHLY and CDR2 is FYNNEI.

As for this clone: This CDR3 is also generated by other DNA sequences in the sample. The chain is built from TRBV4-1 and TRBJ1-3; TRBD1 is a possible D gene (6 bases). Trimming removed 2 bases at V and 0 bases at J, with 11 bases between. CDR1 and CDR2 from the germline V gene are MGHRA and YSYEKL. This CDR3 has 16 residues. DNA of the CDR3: TGCGCCAGCAGCCAACCCGGACAGAGCTCTGGAAACACCATATATTTT. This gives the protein CASSQPGQSSGNTIYF.

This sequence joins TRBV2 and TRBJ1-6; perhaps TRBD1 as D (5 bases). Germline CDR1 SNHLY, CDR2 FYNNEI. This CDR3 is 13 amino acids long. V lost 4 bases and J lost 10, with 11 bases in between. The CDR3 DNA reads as TGTGCCAGCAGTGCACAGGTAGAATCACCCCTCCACTTT. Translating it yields CASSAQVESPLHF.

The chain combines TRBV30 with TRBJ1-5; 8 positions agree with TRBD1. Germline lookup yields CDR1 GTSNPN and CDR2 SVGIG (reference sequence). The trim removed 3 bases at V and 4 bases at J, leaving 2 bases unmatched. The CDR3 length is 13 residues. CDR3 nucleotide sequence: TGTGCCTGGAGCCAGGGGGCGAATCAGCCCCAGCATTTT. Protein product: CAWSQGANQPQHF.

CDR3 region: CASSLDHGSNQPQHF. CDR3 nucleotides: TGCGCCAGCAGCTTAGACCATGGGAGCAATCAGCCCCAGCATTTT. The rearrangement joins TRBV5-1 to TRBJ1-5; D gene unclear. This CDR3 is built from 15 residues. Trimming shortened V by 2 bases and J by 1 base, and 10 bases separated the two germline ends. Germline V gene data show CDR1 as SGHRS and CDR2 as YFSETQ.

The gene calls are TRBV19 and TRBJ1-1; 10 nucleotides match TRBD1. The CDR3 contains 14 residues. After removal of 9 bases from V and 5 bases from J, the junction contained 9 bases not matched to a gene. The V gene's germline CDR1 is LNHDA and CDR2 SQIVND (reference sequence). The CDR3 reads CASSAGTGVTEAFF. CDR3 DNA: TGTGCCAGCTCAGCCGGGACAGGGGTTACTGAAGCTTTCTTT.

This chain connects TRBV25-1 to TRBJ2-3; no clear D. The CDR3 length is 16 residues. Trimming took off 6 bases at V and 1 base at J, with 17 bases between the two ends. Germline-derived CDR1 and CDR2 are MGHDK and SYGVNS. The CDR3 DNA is TGTGCCAGCAGCCCATATACCCGACCCGGCACAGATACGCAGTATTTT. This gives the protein CASSPYTRPGTDTQYF. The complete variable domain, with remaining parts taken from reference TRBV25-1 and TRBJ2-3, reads EADIYQTPRYLVIGTGKKITLECSQTMGHDKMYWYQQDPGMELHLIHYSYGVNSTEKGDLSSESTVSRIRTEHFPLTLESARPSHTSQYLCASSPYTRPGTDTQYFGPGTRLTVL.

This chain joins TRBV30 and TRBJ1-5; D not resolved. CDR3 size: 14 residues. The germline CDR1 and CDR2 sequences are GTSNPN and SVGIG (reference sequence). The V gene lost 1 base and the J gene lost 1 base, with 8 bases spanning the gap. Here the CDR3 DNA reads TGTGCCTGGAGTGAGGACGGAAGCAATCAGCCCCAGCATTTT. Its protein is CAWSEDGSNQPQHF.

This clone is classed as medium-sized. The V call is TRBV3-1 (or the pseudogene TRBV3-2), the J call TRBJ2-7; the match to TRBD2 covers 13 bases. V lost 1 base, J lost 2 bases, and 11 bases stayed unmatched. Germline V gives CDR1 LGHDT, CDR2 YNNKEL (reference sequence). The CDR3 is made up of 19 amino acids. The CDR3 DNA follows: TGTGCCAGCAGCCAAGCAGCGAGACTAGCGGGAGGCTACACCTACGAGCAGTACTTC. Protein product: CASSQAARLAGGYTYEQYF.

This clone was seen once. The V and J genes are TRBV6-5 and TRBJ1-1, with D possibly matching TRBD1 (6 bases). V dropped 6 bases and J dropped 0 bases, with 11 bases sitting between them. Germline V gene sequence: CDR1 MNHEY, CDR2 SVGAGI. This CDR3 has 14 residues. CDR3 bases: TGTGCCAGCAGAGGACAGTCCATGAACACTGAAGCTTTCTTT. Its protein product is CASRGQSMNTEAFF.

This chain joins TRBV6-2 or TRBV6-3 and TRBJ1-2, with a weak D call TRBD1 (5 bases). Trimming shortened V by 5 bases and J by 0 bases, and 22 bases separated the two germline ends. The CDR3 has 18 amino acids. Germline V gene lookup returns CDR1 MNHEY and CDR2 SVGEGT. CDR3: CASSQDRDQYLTNYGYTF. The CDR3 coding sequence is TGTGCCAGCAGTCAAGACCGGGACCAATACTTGACTAACTATGGCTACACCTTC.

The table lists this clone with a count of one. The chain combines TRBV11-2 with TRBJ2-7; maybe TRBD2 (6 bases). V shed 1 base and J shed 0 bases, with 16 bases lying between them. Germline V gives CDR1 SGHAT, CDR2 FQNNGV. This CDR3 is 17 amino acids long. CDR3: CASSLAPGGRISYEQYF. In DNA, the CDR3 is TGTGCCAGCAGCTTAGCCCCCGGGGGTAGAATCTCCTACGAGCAGTACTTC.